This T cell receptor (beta chain) originates from a study of blood T cell repertoires in COVID-19. Participant-reported clinical history was the basis for cohort assignment. Only in-frame clones appear in the TCRdb table, and some are missing; sequencing was by immunoSEQ multiplex PCR. Of about 180,000 clones listed, approximately 89% were seen once; the top ten hold approximately 2.5%. The V segment lost 4 bases and the J segment 5 bases; nucleotides outside the gene matches: 16. CDR3 length equals 19 residues. In germline, CDR1 is LNHDA, CDR2 SQIVND (reference sequence). This chain joins TRBV19 and TRBJ2-3; TRBD2 matches at 12 bases. The TCR sequence derives from a woman between 40 and 55 years old with acute COVID-19. The sample was PBMCs or T cells enriched from blood (not recorded which). The CDR3 bases are TGTGCCAGTAGTAACCAATTCAGTTCTAGCGGGGGGGCCGTAGATACGCAGTATTTT. Its translation is CASSNQFSSSGGAVDTQYF.